This TCR beta chain was profiled in a study of cytomegalovirus exposure and HLA in healthy donors. Across the whole study: Within an early data release were about 85 million unique TCRs drawn from HLA-typed donors.

V lost 1 base and J lost 2; bases outside the gene matches: 6. The CDR3 extends over 16 amino acids. CDR1 SGHAT and CDR2 FQNNGV come from the germline V gene. Both 60 Vbeta primers and 13 Jbeta primers went into the PCR. Using immunoSEQ multiplex PCR, the repertoire was profiled, and TCRdb retains in-frame clones only, with some absent. The table includes 55,000 to 70,000 clones, 80% detected once. This TCR derives from a male donor in good health and CMV-seronegative. The chain recombines TRBV11-2 with TRBJ2-5; 8 bases are a match to TRBD2. Sequencing input: PBMCs. CDR3 sequence: CASSLGLVAGQETQYF. In nucleotides, the CDR3 is TGTGCCAGCAGCTTAGGTCTGGTAGCGGGGCAAGAGACCCAGTACTTC.